The next 32 T cell receptor beta chains were all read from a single sample in a study of vaccination effects on CD4 cells after COVID-19. Antigen-specific CD4+ T cell clonotypes were called by their expansion after viral peptide-pool culture in ViraFEST. Scientists isolated CD4+ T cells after a roughly ten-day culture period ended. Each person got two doses of an mRNA SARS-CoV-2 vaccine, BNT162b2 or mRNA-1273. Produced via immunoSEQ multiplex PCR; TCRdb's table is partial and in-frame only. The sample records roughly 63,000 clones, roughly 78% being singletons. These TCRs are of unknown antigen specificity. The specimen comprised CD4+ T cells from PBMCs cultured with HCoV-OC43 spike peptides, sampled after COVID-19 vaccination. Subset reported: HCoV-OC43 spike overlapping peptide pool stimulation. These TCRs come from a human donor who received a COVID-19 vaccine.

This rearrangement joins TRBV30 to TRBJ2-1, with TRBD1 identical over 7 bases. Germline V gives CDR1 GTSNPN, CDR2 SVGIG (reference sequence). The CDR3 is 13 residues long. V trimming: 3 bases; J trimming: 6 bases; junction bases outside the gene matches: 5. Written as DNA, the CDR3 is TGTGCCTGGAGACCGACAGGGATCAATGAGCAGTTCTTC. Protein product: CAWRPTGINEQFF. Drawing the rest from reference TRBV30 and TRBJ2-1, the complete variable domain is SQTIHQWPATLVQPVGSPLSLECTVEGTSNPNLYWYRQAAGRGLQLLFYSVGIGQISSEVPQNLSASRPQDRQFILSSKKLLLSDSGFYLCAWRPTGINEQFFGPGTRLTVL.

The chain employs TRBV18 and TRBJ2-1, with 11 bases that match TRBD1. This CDR3 has 15 residues. V lost 4 bases, J lost 4 bases, and 3 bases stayed unmatched. CDR1 is KGHSH and CDR2 is LQKENI in the germline V gene. The CDR3 coding sequence is TGTGCCAGCTCACTGGACAGGGGGCTTTACAATGAGCAGTTCTTC. Its translation: CASSLDRGLYNEQFF.

V gene TRBV19 combines with J gene TRBJ2-3; 9 nucleotides match TRBD2. Trimming took 5 bases from V and 2 from J; bases not matched to a gene: 8. Germline lookup yields CDR1 LNHDA and CDR2 SQIVND (reference sequence). The CDR3 runs 16 residues. The CDR3 here is CASSRGGAIPTDTQYF. The CDR3 DNA reads TGTGCCAGTAGTCGCGGGGGGGCTATTCCCACAGATACGCAGTATTTT.

This chain links TRBV5-6 with TRBJ1-4, with no clear D. Between the trimmed V and J ends, which lost 0 bases and 8 bases, there was a span of 8 bases. CDR3 length: 13 residues. Looked up from germline, CDR1 is SGHDT and CDR2 is YYEEEE. This CDR3 reads CASSLAGDEKLFF. The CDR3 bases are TGTGCCAGCAGCTTGGCCGGCGACGAAAAACTGTTTTTT.

This chain joins TRBV14 and TRBJ2-1; maybe TRBD1 (6 bases). Germline lookup yields CDR1 SGHDN and CDR2 FVKESK. CDR3 length equals 14 residues. The germline V and J ends were trimmed by 5 bases and 0 bases, with 8 bases remaining between them. CDR3 in amino acids: CASSVRGSYNEQFF. The CDR3 DNA reads as TGTGCCAGCAGCGTCAGGGGCTCCTACAATGAGCAGTTCTTC.

The CDR3 region has the DNA TGTGCCAGCAGTGAAGATTGGACTAGCCTTTATCTAGCCAAAAACATTCAGTACTTC. Encoded protein: CASSEDWTSLYLAKNIQYF. The rearrangement joins TRBV6-1 to TRBJ2-4, with 8 positions matching TRBD2. Germline-derived CDR1 and CDR2 are MNHNS and SASEGT. V gave up 1 base and J gave up 0 bases; unmatched junction bases: 11. The CDR3 runs 19 residues.

The chain uses TRBV24-1 and TRBJ1-5; D is uncertain. The CDR3 length is 17 residues. V lost 4 bases, J lost 0 bases, and 15 bases lay in between. In germline, CDR1 is KGHDR, CDR2 SFDVKD. CDR3 bases: TGTGCCACCAGTGAAAGTACACACTCGAATAGCAATCAGCCCCAGCATTTT. It encodes CATSESTHSNSNQPQHF.

The genes are TRBV18 and TRBJ1-5; D is perhaps TRBD1 (5 bases). V lost 0 bases, J lost 4 bases, and 13 bases lay in between. CDR1 is KGHSH and CDR2 is LQKENI in the germline V gene. The CDR3 is 16 residues long. CDR3 amino acids: CASSPPIGDGNQPQHF. The CDR3 bases are TGTGCCAGCTCACCACCGATAGGGGACGGAAATCAGCCCCAGCATTTT.

This chain connects TRBV11-1 to TRBJ2-7, with a weak D call TRBD2 (5 bases). The CDR3 is 15 residues long. Trimming left V 2 bases short and J 1 base short, with 12 bases between. Per germline, CDR1 SGHAT and CDR2 FQDESV (reference sequence). The CDR3 DNA is TGTGCCAGCAGCTTATCTTTCGGGGTTTCCTACGAGCAGTACGTC. Translating gives CASSLSFGVSYEQYV.

The chain has TRBV3-1 (or the pseudogene TRBV3-2) and TRBJ2-3; 7 nucleotides match TRBD2. V was clipped by 0 bases and J by 4 bases; unmatched bases: 4. CDR1 is LGHDT, CDR2 YNNKEL, per germline (reference sequence). The CDR3 is made up of 15 amino acids. Here the CDR3 reads CASSQDGGGSDTQYF. The CDR3 DNA reads TGTGCCAGCAGCCAAGATGGGGGAGGGTCAGATACGCAGTATTTT.

The chain carries TRBV5-6 and TRBJ1-1; the D is unclear. The length of the CDR3 is 15 residues. V was trimmed by 4 bases and J by 0 bases, leaving 13 bases between them. The V gene's germline CDR1 is SGHDT and CDR2 YYEEEE. The CDR3 loop is CASSPPDRLNTEAFF. The CDR3 bases are TGTGCCAGCAGCCCCCCGGACCGCCTGAACACTGAAGCTTTCTTT. The variable domain in full, with the rest retrieved from reference TRBV5-6 and TRBJ1-1, is DAGVTQSPTHLIKTRGQQVTLRCSPKSGHDTVSWYQQALGQGPQFIFQYYEEEERQRGNFPDRFSGHQFPNYSSELNVNALLLGDSALYLCASSPPDRLNTEAFFGQGTRLTVV.

The chain employs TRBV9 and TRBJ2-1, with 11 bases identical to TRBD2. Germline V gives CDR1 SGDLS, CDR2 YYNGEE. V dropped 4 bases and J dropped 7; count of bases not matched to a gene: 10. CDR3 size: 16 residues. The CDR3 here is CASSRGLAGGDNEQFF. CDR3 DNA sequence: TGTGCCAGCAGCCGTGGGCTAGCGGGGGGCGATAATGAGCAGTTCTTC.

CDR3 coding DNA: TGTGCCAGCAGCGGACAGGGGGCAGATACGCAGTATTTT. The encoded protein is CASSGQGADTQYF. The gene calls are TRBV9 and TRBJ2-3; 9 bases are shared with TRBD1. The V gene's germline CDR1 is SGDLS and CDR2 YYNGEE. The CDR3 is 13 residues long. V shed 3 bases and J 4 bases; nucleotides not matched to a gene: 0.

The chain links TRBV11-2 to TRBJ2-3; 8 bases agree with TRBD2. This CDR3 is built from 17 residues. J was trimmed by 0 bases and V by 5 bases; bases with no gene match: 10. Germline V gene sequence: CDR1 SGHAT, CDR2 FQNNGV. DNA for the CDR3: TGTGCCAGCAGCCCAACCGGACTAGCACTAAGCACAGATACGCAGTATTTT. It translates to CASSPTGLALSTDTQYF.

This sequence joins TRBV6-2 or TRBV6-3 and TRBJ2-1; D is uncertain. V lost 4 bases, J lost 4 bases, and 8 bases lay in between. Germline V gives CDR1 MNHEY, CDR2 SVGEGT. This CDR3 has 13 residues. The CDR3 nucleotides read TGTGCCAGCAGTTTACAACAATACAATGAGCAGTTCTTC. Protein sequence: CASSLQQYNEQFF.

This clone was counted between two and nine times. This chain uses TRBV6-5 with TRBJ1-2; D is uncertain. The CDR3 contains 11 residues. From germline, CDR1 is MNHEY and CDR2 SVGAGI. Trimming took 9 bases from V and 3 from J, leaving 8 bases between them. The CDR3 nucleotides are TGTGCCAGTGGGCCATACTATGGCTACACCTTC. It encodes CASGPYYGYTF.

The V call is TRBV6-6, the J call TRBJ1-2; TRBD1 agrees at 7 bases. V shed 0 bases, J shed 4 bases, and the junction held 5 bases outside the gene matches. Germline V gene lookup returns CDR1 MNHNY and CDR2 SVGAGI (reference sequence). The CDR3 consists of 15 residues. In DNA, the CDR3 is TGTGCCAGCAGTTACTCTAACTCAGGGGGCTATGGCTACACCTTC. It specifies CASSYSNSGGYGYTF.

About this clone: A much larger clone lies one base from this, so it may be a read error. The chain combines TRBV7-2 with TRBJ1-5, with TRBD1 matching over 8 bases. CDR1 is SGHTA and CDR2 is FQGNSA in the germline V gene. The CDR3 spans 14 residues. V gave up 1 base and J gave up 7 bases; unmatched junction bases: 3. Written as DNA, the CDR3 is TGTGCCAGCAGCTTAGGGGCAGGGGGCCAGCCCCAGCATTTT. It translates to CASSLGAGGQPQHF. Using reference TRBV7-2 and TRBJ1-5 for the parts outside the CDR3, the full variable domain is GAGVSQSPSNKVTEKGKDVELRCDPISGHTALYWYRQSLGQGLEFLIYFQGNSAPDKSGLPSDRFSAERTGGSVSTLTIQRTQQEDSAVYLCASSLGAGGQPQHFGDGTRLSIL.

The chain recombines TRBV5-4 with TRBJ2-5; D is possibly TRBD2 (5 bases). Between the trimmed V and J ends, which lost 1 base and 4 bases, there was a span of 8 bases. Per germline, CDR1 SGHNT and CDR2 YYREEE (reference sequence). This CDR3 contains 13 residues. In nucleotides, the CDR3 is TGTGCCAGCAGCTTGCAAGGGAGAGAGACCCAGTACTTC. Amino acids: CASSLQGRETQYF.

The chain has TRBV3-1 (or the pseudogene TRBV3-2) and TRBJ1-2, with TRBD1 matching 7 bases. Unmatched junction bases numbered 3, after V lost 4 bases and J lost 4 bases. The CDR3 is 13 residues long. Germline V gene data show CDR1 as LGHDT and CDR2 as YNNKEL (reference sequence). The CDR3 nucleotides read TGTGCCAGCAGCCCAGGGGGAAGCTATGGCTACACCTTC. Amino acids: CASSPGGSYGYTF.

The chain links TRBV7-8 to TRBJ1-2; D is uncertain. The CDR3 has 14 amino acids. The ends were cut back, 0 bases at V and 7 bases at J, with 12 bases in the middle. Germline V gives CDR1 SGHVS, CDR2 FQNEAQ. CDR3 coding DNA: TGTGCCAGCAGCTTAGCACGGGAATTCGGTGGCTACACCTTC. This sequence encodes CASSLAREFGGYTF.

The chain joins TRBV5-1 to TRBJ2-3; D gene uncertain. V was clipped by 3 bases and J by 4 bases, with 12 bases between them. CDR3 length: 14 residues. CDR1 and CDR2 from the germline V gene are SGHRS and YFSETQ. The CDR3 DNA is TGCGCCAGCAGCTACGGGTTATCCGCAGATACGCAGTATTTT. Protein: CASSYGLSADTQYF.

This chain connects TRBV4-2 to TRBJ2-4; maybe TRBD1 (6 bases). There are 16 residues in the CDR3. Trimming removed 1 base from V and 0 bases from J, with 10 bases in between. Germline CDR1 is LGHNA and CDR2 is YNFKEQ. The DNA of the CDR3 is TGTGCCAGCAGCCAAGGGGACACTCTAGCCAAAAACATTCAGTACTTC. It codes for CASSQGDTLAKNIQYF.

Written as DNA, the CDR3 is TGTGCCAGCAGCTTGGCCGGGGTCGCTAACTTCCAAGAGACCCAGTACTTC. This codes for CASSLAGVANFQETQYF. The chain combines TRBV5-8 with TRBJ2-5, with a tentative D call TRBD2 (5 bases). The CDR3 contains 17 residues. Between the trimmed V and J ends, which lost 0 bases and 1 base, there was a span of 16 bases. Looked up from germline, CDR1 is SGHTS and CDR2 is YDEGEE.

The chain couples TRBV7-2 to TRBJ1-2; a weak D match, TRBD1 (5 bases). Trimming shortened V by 5 bases and J by 0 bases, and 13 bases separated the two germline ends. This CDR3 has 15 amino acids. Germline CDR1 and CDR2: SGHTA and FQGNSA. The CDR3 loop is CASSPQGLANYGYTF. As DNA, the CDR3 is TGTGCCAGCAGCCCGCAGGGTTTGGCTAACTATGGCTACACCTTC. The variable domain in full, with the rest retrieved from reference TRBV7-2 and TRBJ1-2, is GAGVSQSPSNKVTEKGKDVELRCDPISGHTALYWYRQSLGQGLEFLIYFQGNSAPDKSGLPSDRFSAERTGGSVSTLTIQRTQQEDSAVYLCASSPQGLANYGYTFGSGTRLTVV.

The chain couples TRBV24-1 to TRBJ2-7, with D perhaps matching TRBD2 (7 bases). Germline CDR1 KGHDR, CDR2 SFDVKD. CDR3 length equals 14 residues. The ends were cut back, 8 bases at V and 3 bases at J, with 16 bases in the middle. In DNA form, the CDR3 reads TGTGCCACCATCAGAGGGGAGGGACACTACGAGCAGTACGTC. Translated: CATIRGEGHYEQYV.

The chain carries TRBV5-1 and TRBJ2-7; tentative D call: TRBD1 (7 bases). Germline CDR1 reads SGHRS; CDR2 reads YFSETQ. V lost 5 bases and J 3 bases, leaving 15 bases between the germline ends. This CDR3 has 14 amino acids. In nucleotides, the CDR3 is TGCGCCAGCAGAATGACAGGGAGGAACTACGAGCAGTACGTC. Translated, it gives CASRMTGRNYEQYV.

The CDR3 protein is CASSPRTESLGEVEQFF. Here the CDR3 DNA reads TGTGCCAGCAGCCCACGGACTGAATCGTTGGGGGAGGTTGAGCAGTTCTTC. This chain links TRBV21-1 with TRBJ2-1; TRBD2, the D gene given by the table, was not confirmed from the DNA. TRBV21-1 is a pseudogene. This CDR3 has 17 residues.

The chain uses TRBV5-5 and TRBJ2-7, with 7 bases identical to TRBD1. CDR1 is SGHKS, CDR2 YYEKEE, per germline (reference sequence). V dropped 4 bases and J dropped 3; count of bases not matched to a gene: 10. The CDR3 has 15 residues. The CDR3 protein is CASSRTGSQFYEQYV. CDR3 coding DNA: TGTGCCAGCAGCAGGACAGGATCACAGTTCTACGAGCAGTACGTC.

The rearrangement joins TRBV5-1 to TRBJ2-4; tentatively, D is TRBD2 (6 bases). The length of the CDR3 is 15 residues. CDR1 and CDR2 from the germline V gene are SGHRS and YFSETQ. V lost 0 bases, J lost 2 bases, and 9 bases lay in between. The CDR3 reads CASSLGDSSKNIQYF. CDR3 nucleotides: TGCGCCAGCAGCTTGGGGGACTCCTCCAAAAACATTCAGTACTTC.

The chain couples TRBV6-6 to TRBJ1-5, with D possibly TRBD1 on 5 matching bases. Between the trimmed V and J ends, which lost 1 base and 6 bases, there was a span of 10 bases. Germline CDR1 reads MNHNY; CDR2 reads SVGAGI (reference sequence). The CDR3 runs to 14 residues. CDR3 region: CASSYLPQGQPQHF. The CDR3 bases are TGTGCCAGCAGTTACTTACCCCAGGGTCAGCCCCAGCATTTT.

V gene TRBV5-6 combines with J gene TRBJ1-2; D is perhaps TRBD1 (6 bases). This CDR3 comprises 15 residues. The germline V gene has CDR1 SGHDT and CDR2 YYEEEE. Trimming stripped 0 bases from V and 0 bases from J, with 9 bases between. In DNA form, the CDR3 reads TGTGCCAGCAGCTTGGTGGACAGATCTAACTATGGCTACACCTTC. Amino acid sequence: CASSLVDRSNYGYTF.